This is a list of T cell receptor beta chains from one sample in a study of spatial heterogeneity in lung cancer. MiXCR was run by TCRdb on the 5' RACE reads, yielding one entry per CDR3 protein. The repertoire holds about 92,000 distinct CDR3 sequences, with approximately 12% as singletons. Here the sequenced sample was PBMCs, taken at surgery. These receptors originate from a male donor with early-stage non-small cell lung cancer. Both conserved end residues are part of each CDR3. Each record gives: D gene, V gene, J gene, clone size, CDR3 protein, CDR3 DNA. D genes are given only for firm matches. Clone size is given for some rows only: seen once, a few or many times, or a class if the clone is expanded.

>.|TRBV28|TRBJ2-3|few
CASSFPDTRTDTQYF
TGTGCCAGCAGTTTCCCGGACACCCGCACAGATACGCAGTATTTT
>.|TRBV20-1|TRBJ2-6|.
CSARDPATGASGANVLTF
TGCAGTGCTAGAGACCCAGCGACAGGAGCCTCTGGGGCCAACGTCCTGACTTTC
>TRBD1|TRBV20-1|TRBJ1-2|.
CSARARSGQNYGYTF
TGCAGTGCTAGAGCTCGTTCGGGACAGAACTATGGCTACACCTTC
>TRBD2|TRBV9|TRBJ2-5|.
CASSVGTRTETQYF
TGTGCCAGCAGCGTAGGGACTAGAACAGAGACCCAGTACTTC
>.|TRBV24-1|TRBJ2-2|.
CATSYTGNTGELFF
TGTGCCACCAGCTATACAGGGAACACCGGGGAGCTGTTTTTT
>.|TRBV10-3|TRBJ2-1|.
CAISPGLSNEQFF
TGTGCCATCAGCCCGGGACTGTCCAATGAGCAGTTCTTC
>.|TRBV12-3/TRBV12-4|TRBJ1-5|.
CASRGEVDQPQHF
TGTGCCAGCAGAGGGGAAGTTGATCAGCCCCAGCATTTT
>.|TRBV9|TRBJ2-7|many
CASSVDQGGTSYEQYF
TGTGCCAGCAGCGTAGACCAGGGGGGGACCTCCTACGAGCAGTACTTC
>TRBD1|TRBV18|TRBJ2-5|.
CASSPRTGLQETQYF
TGTGCCAGCTCACCACGGACAGGACTTCAAGAGACCCAGTACTTC
>.|TRBV11-2|TRBJ2-3|.
CASSLVSRVGQYF
TGTGCCAGCAGCTTAGTCAGCAGGGTTGGGCAGTATTTT
>TRBD1|TRBV9|TRBJ1-1|.
CASSPWTGASLGTEAFF
TGTGCCAGCAGCCCCTGGACAGGGGCCTCCTTGGGCACTGAAGCTTTCTTT
>TRBD1|TRBV15|TRBJ2-3|few
CATSGHRGLGRTDTQYF
TGTGCCACCAGCGGCCACAGGGGGCTGGGAAGGACAGATACGCAGTATTTT
>TRBD2|TRBV28|TRBJ2-2|.
CASSSGLAGLLNTGELFF
TGTGCCAGCAGTTCGGGACTAGCGGGACTGCTGAACACCGGGGAGCTGTTTTTT
>TRBD1|TRBV7-6|TRBJ2-1|.
CASSPPRGQGNNEQFF
TGTGCCAGCAGCCCCCCTAGGGGACAGGGGAACAATGAGCAGTTCTTC
>TRBD1|TRBV9|TRBJ2-5|.
CASSAGQGGAQETQYF
TGTGCCAGCAGCGCCGGACAGGGTGGGGCCCAAGAGACCCAGTACTTC
>.|TRBV24-1|TRBJ2-2|many
CATSDLRAGELFF
TGTGCCACCAGTGATTTGCGGGCCGGGGAGCTGTTTTTT
>.|TRBV5-4|TRBJ2-5|few
CASSSNRGLDKETQYF
TGTGCCAGCAGTTCTAATAGGGGGTTAGATAAAGAGACCCAGTACTTC
>.|TRBV4-2|TRBJ2-1|few
CASSQVGQSHNEQFF
TGTGCCAGCAGCCAAGTCGGACAGTCACACAATGAGCAGTTCTTC
>TRBD2|TRBV29-1|TRBJ2-5|.
CSVVLAGGETQYF
TGCAGCGTTGTGCTAGCGGGAGGAGAGACCCAGTACTTC
>.|TRBV7-6|TRBJ2-3|few
CASRGGRSVTQYF
TGTGCCAGCAGAGGGGGGCGCTCAGTTACGCAGTATTTT
>.|TRBV5-1|TRBJ2-7|few
CASSAGSTYEQYF
TGCGCCAGCAGCGCCGGATCAACCTACGAGCAGTACTTC
>.|TRBV20-1|TRBJ2-1|few
CSARPQGKNEQFF
TGCAGTGCTAGACCTCAGGGGAAGAATGAGCAGTTCTTC
>TRBD1|TRBV12-3/TRBV12-4|TRBJ1-1|.
CASSSRDRGNTEAFF
TGTGCCAGCAGTTCCCGGGACAGGGGGAACACTGAAGCTTTCTTT
>.|TRBV7-2|TRBJ1-1|few
CASSLSGAFMNTEAFF
TGTGCCAGCAGCCTAAGCGGGGCGTTCATGAACACTGAAGCTTTCTTT
>TRBD1|TRBV11-1|TRBJ2-1|.
CASSLGQGNEQFF
TGTGCCAGCAGCTTGGGACAGGGCAATGAGCAGTTCTTC
>.|TRBV5-1|TRBJ2-3|few
CASSFRGGHTQYF
TGCGCCAGCAGCTTCAGGGGTGGGCATACGCAGTATTTT
>.|TRBV20-1|TRBJ2-3|few
CSARPSGTDTQYF
TGCAGTGCTAGACCCAGCGGCACAGATACGCAGTATTTT
>TRBD2|TRBV7-2|TRBJ2-5|.
CASRSSSGYLQETQYF
TGTGCCAGCAGGTCCTCTAGCGGCTACCTACAAGAGACCCAGTACTTC
>.|TRBV29-1|TRBJ1-1|.
CSGGHSANTEAFF
TGCAGCGGTGGACACTCCGCCAACACTGAAGCTTTCTTT
>.|TRBV30|TRBJ1-4|.
CAWSQSREKLFF
TGTGCCTGGAGTCAATCGAGGGAAAAACTGTTTTTT
>TRBD2|TRBV24-1|TRBJ2-1|few
CATSDGGLAGVEQFF
TGTGCCACCAGTGATGGGGGACTAGCGGGAGTAGAGCAGTTCTTC
>.|TRBV18|TRBJ1-5|.
CASSPGGGQEQPQHF
TGTGCCAGCTCACCCGGAGGGGGGCAGGAACAGCCCCAGCATTTT
>.|TRBV20-1|TRBJ2-5|.
CSATDANSQETLYF
TGCAGTGCTACCGACGCGAACTCTCAAGAGACCCTGTACTTC
>.|TRBV6-1|TRBJ1-3|many
CASKTVSDTIYF
TGTGCCAGCAAGACAGTTTCAGACACCATATATTTT
>.|TRBV2|TRBJ2-7|many
CASSEERKLSYEQYF
TGTGCCAGCAGTGAAGAGCGGAAACTGTCCTACGAGCAGTACTTC
>.|TRBV7-2|TRBJ2-7|.
CASSSDRYRSYEQYF
TGTGCCAGCAGCTCTGACAGGTACCGCTCCTACGAGCAGTACTTC
>.|TRBV7-9|TRBJ1-2|.
CASRPGAGVYGYTF
TGTGCCAGCAGACCCGGAGCAGGGGTCTATGGCTACACCTTC